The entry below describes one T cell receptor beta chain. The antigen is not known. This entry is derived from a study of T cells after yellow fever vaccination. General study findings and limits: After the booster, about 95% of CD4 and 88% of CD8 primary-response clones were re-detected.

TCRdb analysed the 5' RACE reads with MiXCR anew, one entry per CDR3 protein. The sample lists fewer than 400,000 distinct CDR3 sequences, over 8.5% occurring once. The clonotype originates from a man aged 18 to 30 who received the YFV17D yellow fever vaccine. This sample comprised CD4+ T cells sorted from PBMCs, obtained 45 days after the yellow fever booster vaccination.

CDR3 coding DNA: TGTGCCAGCAGCTCTCTGCCGGGGGGAGGGCCCTACAATGAGCAGTTCTTC. It is translated as CASSSLPGGGPYNEQFF. The chain is built from TRBV7-2 and TRBJ2-1; 7 bases are a match to TRBD2. Per germline, CDR1 SGHTA and CDR2 FQGNSA. After removal of 4 bases from V and 2 bases from J, the junction contained 11 bases not matched to a gene. The CDR3 sequence is 17 residues long.